The 27 T cell receptor beta chains listed next were all sequenced from one sample in a study of shared clonotypes between healthy human individuals. Libraries were prepared by immunoSEQ multiplex PCR; TCRdb keeps only in-frame clonotypes and omits some of them. Among about 1.5 million clones, roughly 98% were seen once, and the ten largest hold 0.4% to 0.55%. Sequencing used naive CD4+ T cells sorted from blood. The subset was: CD45RA+ positively selected. These receptors all stem from a young man in good health.

CDR3 protein: CASSLDLGGSAYF. In DNA, the CDR3 is TGTGCCAGCAGCTTGGACCTTGGGGGCTCCGCTTACTTC. The chain has TRBV5-4 and TRBJ2-7; possible D gene TRBD1, 6 bases. Germline V CDR1 and CDR2: SGHNT, YYREEE (reference sequence). The CDR3 runs 13 residues. Between the trimmed V and J ends, which lost 0 bases and 13 bases, there was a span of 17 bases. Together with reference TRBV5-4 and TRBJ2-7, the CDR3 gives the full variable domain: ETGVTQSPTHLIKTRGQQVTLRCSSQSGHNTVSWYQQALGQGPQFIFQYYREEENGRGNFPPRFSGLQFPNYSSELNVNALELDDSALYLCASSLDLGGSAYFGPGTRLTVT.

V gene TRBV7-2 combines with J gene TRBJ1-1; 7 bases map to TRBD1. Germline V gene lookup returns CDR1 SGHTA and CDR2 FQGNSA. Losses at the gene ends were 5 bases for V and 4 bases for J; bases not matched to a gene: 7. The length of the CDR3 is 14 residues. In nucleotides, the CDR3 is TGTGCCAGCAGCCTTAAACCAGGGGGCACTGAAGCTTTCTTT. This sequence encodes CASSLKPGGTEAFF.

CDR3 loop: CAWKQNSYEQYF. The CDR3 DNA sequence: TGTGCCTGGAAACAGAACTCCTACGAGCAGTACTTC. The chain uses TRBV30 and TRBJ2-7; D unclear. CDR3 length: 12 amino acids. Germline lookup yields CDR1 GTSNPN and CDR2 SVGIG (reference sequence). Trimming shortened V by 4 bases and J by 0 bases, and 7 bases separated the two germline ends. The entire variable domain, with the rest obtained from reference TRBV30 and TRBJ2-7, is as follows: SQTIHQWPATLVQPVGSPLSLECTVEGTSNPNLYWYRQAAGRGLQLLFYSVGIGQISSEVPQNLSASRPQDRQFILSSKKLLLSDSGFYLCAWKQNSYEQYFGPGTRLTVT.

This chain uses TRBV5-1 with TRBJ2-1; D not certain. The length of the CDR3 is 12 residues. Germline CDR1 and CDR2: SGHRS and YFSETQ. Trimming stripped 4 bases from V and 8 bases from J, with 10 bases between. The CDR3 region is CASSEDEDEQFF. The CDR3 DNA reads TGCGCCAGCAGCGAGGACGAGGATGAGCAGTTCTTC. Variable domain in full (rest from reference TRBV5-1 and TRBJ2-1): KAGVTQTPRYLIKTRGQQVTLSCSPISGHRSVSWYQQTPGQGLQFLFEYFSETQRNKGNFPGRFSGRQFSNSRSEMNVSTLELGDSALYLCASSEDEDEQFFGPGTRLTVL.

This rearrangement joins TRBV27 to TRBJ2-5; 11 bases are shared with TRBD1. CDR1 and CDR2 from the germline V gene are MNHEY and SMNVEV (reference sequence). The CDR3 loop spans 17 amino acids. J gave up 5 bases and V 7 bases, and 15 bases lay outside the gene matches. The chain's CDR3 is CASTQTPGQGARETQYF. The CDR3 coding sequence is TGTGCCAGCACCCAAACTCCCGGACAGGGGGCTAGGGAGACCCAGTACTTC.

This clone was picked up one time. The rearrangement uses TRBV7-2 and TRBJ2-5, with D uncertain. The germline gives CDR1 SGHTA, CDR2 FQGNSA. The CDR3 covers 15 residues. The V end lost 8 bases, the J end lost 2 bases, and 18 bases lay between the germline ends. Here the CDR3 reads CASLRAAVPQETQYF. DNA for the CDR3: TGTGCCAGCCTTCGGGCGGCTGTCCCACAAGAGACCCAGTACTTC.

The chain has TRBV29-1 and TRBJ2-1; 9 positions agree with TRBD1. CDR3 length: 18 residues. Per the germline V gene, CDR1 is SQVTM and CDR2 is ANQGSEA. V lost 0 bases and J lost 5; bases outside the gene matches: 14. The DNA for the CDR3 is TGCAGCGTTGAAGATGAGCAGGGACAGGGTTTTCCCGACAATGAGCAGTTCTTC. The encoded protein is CSVEDEQGQGFPDNEQFF.

The rearrangement joins TRBV5-6 to TRBJ2-3; D is possibly TRBD1 (5 bases). Germline V gives CDR1 SGHDT, CDR2 YYEEEE. This CDR3 is 16 amino acids long. Between the trimmed V and J ends, which lost 6 bases and 0 bases, there was a span of 17 bases. The CDR3: CASNQDRFLSTDTQYF. Here the CDR3 DNA reads TGTGCCAGCAACCAAGACAGATTCCTCAGCACAGATACGCAGTATTTT.

The chain is built from TRBV18 and TRBJ2-2; TRBD1 might be the D (6 bases). The CDR3 is 17 amino acids. Trimming left V 1 base short and J 5 bases short, with 17 bases between. Germline-derived CDR1 and CDR2 are KGHSH and LQKENI. Here the CDR3 DNA reads TGTGCCAGCTCACCACTGCCGGGGACACCCGCGACCGGGGAGCTGTTTTTT. Amino acid sequence: CASSPLPGTPATGELFF.

The table lists this clone with a count of one. This chain links TRBV28 with TRBJ2-7, with D tentatively TRBD1 (5 bases). V dropped 5 bases and J dropped 5 bases, with 22 bases sitting between them. The germline V gene has CDR1 MDHEN and CDR2 SYDVKM. The CDR3 consists of 16 residues. For the CDR3, the DNA is TGTGCCAGCAGTACTCAGGTCAGGGCCTGGAGTAACGAGCAGTACTTC. Residues: CASSTQVRAWSNEQYF.

This chain connects TRBV5-6 to TRBJ2-7; D call uncertain. Germline assignment: CDR1 SGHDT and CDR2 YYEEEE. V shed 1 base and J shed 3 bases, with 14 bases lying between them. CDR3 size: 15 residues. CDR3 protein: CASSLIIGRSYEQYF. The CDR3 region has the DNA TGTGCCAGCAGCTTGATAATAGGAAGGAGCTACGAGCAGTACTTC.

This chain connects TRBV7-2 to TRBJ2-4; D call uncertain. Trimming removed 1 base at V and 4 bases at J, with 2 bases between. The CDR3 covers 12 residues. Germline CDR1 is SGHTA and CDR2 is FQGNSA. As DNA, the CDR3 is TGTGCCAGCAGCTTAGGTAAAAACATTCAGTACTTC. This gives the protein CASSLGKNIQYF.

This chain links TRBV4-3 with TRBJ2-7, with D possibly matching TRBD1 (5 bases). This CDR3 region has 16 residues. Germline assignment: CDR1 LGHNA and CDR2 YSLEER. V lost 0 bases and J 5 bases, leaving 17 bases between the germline ends. The CDR3 DNA reads TGCGCCAGCAGCCAAGATAGGGGCAGGGTGGCGAACGAGCAGTACTTC. Residues: CASSQDRGRVANEQYF.

A note on this clone: At one end, the junction sequence differs from germline, possibly due to a read error. The chain joins TRBV30 to TRBJ1-1; D is uncertain. CDR1 is GTSNPN, CDR2 SVGIG, per germline (reference sequence). The CDR3 sequence is 12 residues long. Written as DNA, the CDR3 is TGTGCCCGGAGAGGGTCGAACACTGAAGCTTTCTTT. Protein product: CARRGSNTEAFF. Supplemented by reference TRBV30 and TRBJ1-1, the full variable domain reads SQTIHQWPATLVQPVGSPLSLECTVEGTSNPNLYWYRQAAGRGLQLLFYSVGIGQISSEVPQNLSASRPQDRQFILSSKKLLLSDSGFYLCARRGSNTEAFFGQGTRLTVV.

The CDR3 DNA reads TGTGCCAGCAGTAGACAGGGCAGCAATCAGCCCCAGCATTTT. Its translation is CASSRQGSNQPQHF. The rearrangement joins TRBV2 to TRBJ1-5; TRBD1 agrees at 7 bases. The germline V gene has CDR1 SNHLY and CDR2 FYNNEI. V dropped 5 bases and J dropped 1; count of bases not matched to a gene: 2. The CDR3 is made up of 14 amino acids.

For the CDR3, the DNA is TGTGCCAGCAGCCCCCTGACTCCTGGCGGCGGGGAGCTGTTTTTT. Translating it yields CASSPLTPGGGELFF. The chain uses TRBV9 and TRBJ2-2; D unresolved. This CDR3 contains 15 residues. CDR1 SGDLS and CDR2 YYNGEE come from the germline V gene. V was trimmed by 4 bases and J by 7 bases, leaving 17 bases between them.

This chain connects TRBV7-2 to TRBJ2-1; maybe TRBD1 (7 bases). V lost 2 bases, J lost 5 bases, and 22 bases lay in between. The CDR3 extends over 18 amino acids. CDR1 SGHTA and CDR2 FQGNSA come from the germline V gene. For the CDR3, the DNA is TGTGCCAGCAGCTTATTCGTGGTAGGGGGCGGGAACAACAATGAGCAGTTCTTC. Protein sequence: CASSLFVVGGGNNNEQFF.

Details on this clone: Other DNA sequences in this sample translate to the same CDR3. V gene TRBV6-5 combines with J gene TRBJ1-3; no firm D call. Trimming removed 5 bases at V and 0 bases at J, with 5 bases between. The CDR3 has 13 residues. Germline assignment: CDR1 MNHEY and CDR2 SVGAGI. CDR3 sequence: CASSRGSGNTIYF. The CDR3 DNA follows: TGTGCCAGCAGTCGGGGCTCTGGAAACACCATATATTTT.

The chain links TRBV6-5 to TRBJ2-7; TRBD1 matches at 7 bases. The ends lost 7 bases at V and 3 bases at J; junction bases unmatched: 9. This CDR3 is built from 14 residues. CDR1 MNHEY and CDR2 SVGAGI come from the germline V gene. DNA for the CDR3: TGTGCCAGCAAAAAGACAGGGCTCAGCTACGAGCAGTACTTC. Residues: CASKKTGLSYEQYF.

This sequence joins TRBV19 and TRBJ2-5; tentative D call: TRBD2 (7 bases). Trimming shortened V by 1 base and J by 2 bases, and 11 bases separated the two germline ends. Germline values: CDR1 LNHDA, CDR2 SQIVND (reference sequence). The CDR3 length is 15 residues. The DNA for the CDR3 is TGTGCCAGTAGTATAGCCGGGGGGCGGCAAGAGACCCAGTACTTC. This encodes CASSIAGGRQETQYF.

This sequence joins TRBV11-2 and TRBJ1-2; 10 bases are a match to TRBD1. After removal of 5 bases from V and 3 bases from J, the junction contained 3 bases not matched to a gene. The germline CDR1 and CDR2 sequences are SGHAT and FQNNGV. There are 14 residues in the CDR3. Here the CDR3 reads CASSPGQGDYGYTF. CDR3 in DNA: TGTGCCAGCAGCCCAGGACAGGGGGACTATGGCTACACCTTC.

The V gene is TRBV14, the J gene TRBJ1-4; no clear D. Between the trimmed V and J ends, which lost 3 bases and 8 bases, there was a span of 7 bases. CDR1 is SGHDN, CDR2 FVKESK, per germline. The CDR3 runs 12 residues. The CDR3 protein is CASSQAGEKLFF. The CDR3 DNA follows: TGTGCCAGCAGCCAGGCGGGCGAAAAACTGTTTTTT. Full variable domain (rest looked up from reference TRBV14 and TRBJ1-4): EAGVTQFPSHSVIEKGQTVTLRCDPISGHDNLYWYRRVMGKEIKFLLHFVKESKQDESGMPNNRFLAERTGGTYSTLKVQPAELEDSGVYFCASSQAGEKLFFGSGTQLSVL.

V and J are TRBV19 and TRBJ2-3; no firm D call. CDR1 is LNHDA, CDR2 SQIVND, per germline (reference sequence). Trimming took 7 bases from V and 9 from J, leaving 11 bases between them. This CDR3 comprises 11 residues. The CDR3 region is CASMVGLTQYF. The CDR3 coding sequence is TGTGCCAGTATGGTTGGGCTAACGCAGTATTTT.

The chain couples TRBV5-6 to TRBJ2-7; TRBD2 aligns across 14 bases. Per germline, CDR1 SGHDT and CDR2 YYEEEE. The CDR3 length is 17 residues. V lost 4 bases, J lost 5 bases, and 11 bases stayed unmatched. The CDR3, as DNA: TGTGCCAGCAGCCGGGGACTAGCGGGAGTCCGTCCCGACGAGCAGTACTTC. This codes for CASSRGLAGVRPDEQYF. The whole variable domain, filled in from reference TRBV5-6 and TRBJ2-7, reads DAGVTQSPTHLIKTRGQQVTLRCSPKSGHDTVSWYQQALGQGPQFIFQYYEEEERQRGNFPDRFSGHQFPNYSSELNVNALLLGDSALYLCASSRGLAGVRPDEQYFGPGTRLTVT.

This chain joins TRBV11-2 and TRBJ2-2, with 14 bases lining up with TRBD2. The CDR3 length is 17 residues. V dropped 5 bases and J dropped 3; count of bases not matched to a gene: 5. Germline CDR1 SGHAT, CDR2 FQNNGV. CDR3 in DNA: TGTGCCAGCAGCCTCCAGGGACTAGCGGGAGACACCGGGGAGCTGTTTTTT. Amino acid sequence: CASSLQGLAGDTGELFF.

CDR3: CAWRPLDTQYF. The CDR3 DNA is TGTGCCTGGAGGCCTTTAGATACGCAGTATTTT. J is TRBJ2-3 and V is TRBV30; D remains ambiguous. Germline assignment: CDR1 GTSNPN and CDR2 SVGIG (reference sequence). The CDR3 extends over 11 amino acids. V gave up 3 bases and J gave up 5 bases, with 6 bases separating them.

The chain joins TRBV27 to TRBJ1-2, with 10 bases fitting TRBD1. J lost 4 bases, V lost 5 bases, and 7 bases had no gene match. CDR3 size: 15 residues. Germline-derived CDR1 and CDR2 are MNHEY and SMNVEV (reference sequence). The CDR3 coding sequence is TGTGCCAGCAGTCCCCGACAGGGGGCGCTCTATGGCTACACCTTC. This translates into CASSPRQGALYGYTF.